The present TCR beta chain was sequenced within a study of shared clonotypes between healthy human individuals. Data came from immunoSEQ multiplex PCR; TCRdb stores just in-frame clones and leaves some out. This sample has under 300,000 clones; over 60% occur once, and the top ten carry 11%. Sequences were obtained from memory CD4+ T cells sorted from blood. Subset defined: CD45RA-negative fraction. The receptor was derived from a man aged 25-40 years in good health.

The CDR3 protein is CASTHDRVGAAGANVLTF. The CDR3 region has the DNA TGTGCCAGTACTCATGACAGGGTTGGGGCAGCTGGGGCCAACGTCCTGACTTTC. This chain uses TRBV27 with TRBJ2-6, with 7 bases that match TRBD1. J was trimmed by 2 bases and V by 9 bases; bases with no gene match: 16. Germline V lookup: CDR1 MNHEY, CDR2 SMNVEV (reference sequence). The CDR3 is 18 amino acids.